Here is one T cell receptor beta chain with its context. The data belong to a study of PD-1 blockade in classical Hodgkin lymphoma. Time point given: cycle 4 day 1 (C4D1), after five to seven weeks of nivolumab. Following autologous stem cell transplantation, relapse occurred in every patient, and exposure to brentuximab vedotin varied. Trimming shortened V by 6 bases and J by 0 bases, and 12 bases separated the two germline ends. The length of the CDR3 is 15 residues. Germline CDR1 is SGHRS and CDR2 is YFSETQ. Here immunoSEQ multiplex PCR was the method, and the copy in TCRdb shows in-frame clones only, minus some. The data contain tens of thousands of clones, 70% to 75% of them seen just once; the ten biggest clones take up under 25%.

J is TRBJ2-2 and V is TRBV5-1; unclear D gene. The receptor's source is a human donor with classical Hodgkin lymphoma. The sequencing used peripheral blood mononuclear cells (PBMCs), collected before the fourth cycle of nivolumab. CDR3 amino acids: CASTTFSTNTGELFF. The CDR3 DNA reads TGCGCCAGCACCACCTTTAGTACGAACACCGGGGAGCTGTTTTTT.